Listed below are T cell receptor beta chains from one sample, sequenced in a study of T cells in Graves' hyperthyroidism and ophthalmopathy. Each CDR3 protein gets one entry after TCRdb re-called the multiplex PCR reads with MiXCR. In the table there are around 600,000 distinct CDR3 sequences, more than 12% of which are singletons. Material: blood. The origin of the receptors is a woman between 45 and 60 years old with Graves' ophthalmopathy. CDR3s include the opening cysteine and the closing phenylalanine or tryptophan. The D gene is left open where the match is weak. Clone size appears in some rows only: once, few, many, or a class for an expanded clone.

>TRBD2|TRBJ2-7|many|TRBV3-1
TGTGCCAGCAGCCAAGTTAGCGGGAGAGAACACGAGCAGTACTTC
CASSQVSGREHEQYF
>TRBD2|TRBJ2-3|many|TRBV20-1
TGCAGTGCCCCGAGGACTAGCGGGAACTCCGGGGATACGCAGTATTTT
CSAPRTSGNSGDTQYF
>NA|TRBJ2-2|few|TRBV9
TGTGCCAGCAGCGTAGATGGGGGTTCCACCGGGGAGCTGTTTTTT
CASSVDGGSTGELFF
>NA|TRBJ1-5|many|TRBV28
TGTGCCAGCAGTTTTGGCGGAGGCTACAATCAGCCCCAGCATTTT
CASSFGGGYNQPQHF
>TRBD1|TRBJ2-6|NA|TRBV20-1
TGCAGTGCAACCCCGGGACAGGGAAACTCTGGGGCCAACGTCCTGACTTTC
CSATPGQGNSGANVLTF
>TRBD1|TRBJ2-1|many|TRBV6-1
TGTGCCAGCAGTGATTGGACCACCGCGGACAGGGATTACAATGAGCAGTTCTTC
CASSDWTTADRDYNEQFF
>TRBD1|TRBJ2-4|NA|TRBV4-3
TGCGCCAGCAGCCACGGGACAGGGGGCTTTGCCAAAAACATTCAGTACTTC
CASSHGTGGFAKNIQYF
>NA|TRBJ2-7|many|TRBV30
TGTGCCTGGAATCTCAGGGTTTCCAGGGCTAACGACGAGCAGTACTTC
CAWNLRVSRANDEQYF
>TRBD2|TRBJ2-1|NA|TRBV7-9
TGTGCCAGCAGCTCCGGGTTTAGCGGGAGGCGTAATGAGCAGTTCTTC
CASSSGFSGRRNEQFF
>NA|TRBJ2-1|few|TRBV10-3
TGTGCCATCAGTATCGGGAGTAATGAGCAGTTCTTC
CAISIGSNEQFF
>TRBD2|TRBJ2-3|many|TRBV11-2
TGTGCCAGCAGCTCTATTAGCGGGAGGGCCACAGATACGCAGTATTTT
CASSSISGRATDTQYF
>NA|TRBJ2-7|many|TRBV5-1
TGCGCCAGCAGCCCCCTGATTGGGGGCACGGTATACGAGCAGTACTTC
CASSPLIGGTVYEQYF
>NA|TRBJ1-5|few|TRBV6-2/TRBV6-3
TGTGCCAGCAGTTACGCGTGGGGGGGTATTAGCAATCAGCCCCAGCATTTT
CASSYAWGGISNQPQHF
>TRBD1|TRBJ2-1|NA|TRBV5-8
TGTGCCAGCAGCCTAGGGACAGGGAATAATGAGCAGTTCTTC
CASSLGTGNNEQFF
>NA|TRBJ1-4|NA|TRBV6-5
TGTGCCAGCAGTTACCGGGGTGTTGAAAAACTGTTTTTT
CASSYRGVEKLFF
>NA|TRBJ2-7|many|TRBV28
TGTGCCAGCAGGCACACGGCCGAGCAGTACTTC
CASRHTAEQYF
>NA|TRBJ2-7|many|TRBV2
TGTGCCAGCAGTGAAGCGAGGTACGAGCAGTACTTC
CASSEARYEQYF